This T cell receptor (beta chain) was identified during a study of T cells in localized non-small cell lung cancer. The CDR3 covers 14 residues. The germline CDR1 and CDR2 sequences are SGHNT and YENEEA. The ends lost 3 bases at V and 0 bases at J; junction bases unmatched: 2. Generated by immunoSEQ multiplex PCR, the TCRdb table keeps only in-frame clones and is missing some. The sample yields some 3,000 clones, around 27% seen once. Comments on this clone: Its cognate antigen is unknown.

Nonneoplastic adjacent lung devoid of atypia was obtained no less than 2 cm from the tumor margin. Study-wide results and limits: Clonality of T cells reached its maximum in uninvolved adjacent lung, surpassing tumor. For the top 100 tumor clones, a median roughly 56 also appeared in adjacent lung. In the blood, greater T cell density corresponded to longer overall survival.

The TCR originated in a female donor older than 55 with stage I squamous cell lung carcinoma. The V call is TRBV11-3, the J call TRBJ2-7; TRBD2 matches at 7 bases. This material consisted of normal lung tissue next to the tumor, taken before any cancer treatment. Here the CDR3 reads CASSLGGSSYEQYF. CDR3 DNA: TGTGCCAGCAGCTTGGGCGGGAGCTCCTACGAGCAGTACTTC. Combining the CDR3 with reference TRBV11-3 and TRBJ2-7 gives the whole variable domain EAGVVQSPRYKIIEKKQPVAFWCNPISGHNTLYWYLQNLGQGPELLIRYENEEAVDDSQLPKDRFSAERLKGVDSTLKIQPAELGDSAVYLCASSLGGSSYEQYFGPGTRLTVT.